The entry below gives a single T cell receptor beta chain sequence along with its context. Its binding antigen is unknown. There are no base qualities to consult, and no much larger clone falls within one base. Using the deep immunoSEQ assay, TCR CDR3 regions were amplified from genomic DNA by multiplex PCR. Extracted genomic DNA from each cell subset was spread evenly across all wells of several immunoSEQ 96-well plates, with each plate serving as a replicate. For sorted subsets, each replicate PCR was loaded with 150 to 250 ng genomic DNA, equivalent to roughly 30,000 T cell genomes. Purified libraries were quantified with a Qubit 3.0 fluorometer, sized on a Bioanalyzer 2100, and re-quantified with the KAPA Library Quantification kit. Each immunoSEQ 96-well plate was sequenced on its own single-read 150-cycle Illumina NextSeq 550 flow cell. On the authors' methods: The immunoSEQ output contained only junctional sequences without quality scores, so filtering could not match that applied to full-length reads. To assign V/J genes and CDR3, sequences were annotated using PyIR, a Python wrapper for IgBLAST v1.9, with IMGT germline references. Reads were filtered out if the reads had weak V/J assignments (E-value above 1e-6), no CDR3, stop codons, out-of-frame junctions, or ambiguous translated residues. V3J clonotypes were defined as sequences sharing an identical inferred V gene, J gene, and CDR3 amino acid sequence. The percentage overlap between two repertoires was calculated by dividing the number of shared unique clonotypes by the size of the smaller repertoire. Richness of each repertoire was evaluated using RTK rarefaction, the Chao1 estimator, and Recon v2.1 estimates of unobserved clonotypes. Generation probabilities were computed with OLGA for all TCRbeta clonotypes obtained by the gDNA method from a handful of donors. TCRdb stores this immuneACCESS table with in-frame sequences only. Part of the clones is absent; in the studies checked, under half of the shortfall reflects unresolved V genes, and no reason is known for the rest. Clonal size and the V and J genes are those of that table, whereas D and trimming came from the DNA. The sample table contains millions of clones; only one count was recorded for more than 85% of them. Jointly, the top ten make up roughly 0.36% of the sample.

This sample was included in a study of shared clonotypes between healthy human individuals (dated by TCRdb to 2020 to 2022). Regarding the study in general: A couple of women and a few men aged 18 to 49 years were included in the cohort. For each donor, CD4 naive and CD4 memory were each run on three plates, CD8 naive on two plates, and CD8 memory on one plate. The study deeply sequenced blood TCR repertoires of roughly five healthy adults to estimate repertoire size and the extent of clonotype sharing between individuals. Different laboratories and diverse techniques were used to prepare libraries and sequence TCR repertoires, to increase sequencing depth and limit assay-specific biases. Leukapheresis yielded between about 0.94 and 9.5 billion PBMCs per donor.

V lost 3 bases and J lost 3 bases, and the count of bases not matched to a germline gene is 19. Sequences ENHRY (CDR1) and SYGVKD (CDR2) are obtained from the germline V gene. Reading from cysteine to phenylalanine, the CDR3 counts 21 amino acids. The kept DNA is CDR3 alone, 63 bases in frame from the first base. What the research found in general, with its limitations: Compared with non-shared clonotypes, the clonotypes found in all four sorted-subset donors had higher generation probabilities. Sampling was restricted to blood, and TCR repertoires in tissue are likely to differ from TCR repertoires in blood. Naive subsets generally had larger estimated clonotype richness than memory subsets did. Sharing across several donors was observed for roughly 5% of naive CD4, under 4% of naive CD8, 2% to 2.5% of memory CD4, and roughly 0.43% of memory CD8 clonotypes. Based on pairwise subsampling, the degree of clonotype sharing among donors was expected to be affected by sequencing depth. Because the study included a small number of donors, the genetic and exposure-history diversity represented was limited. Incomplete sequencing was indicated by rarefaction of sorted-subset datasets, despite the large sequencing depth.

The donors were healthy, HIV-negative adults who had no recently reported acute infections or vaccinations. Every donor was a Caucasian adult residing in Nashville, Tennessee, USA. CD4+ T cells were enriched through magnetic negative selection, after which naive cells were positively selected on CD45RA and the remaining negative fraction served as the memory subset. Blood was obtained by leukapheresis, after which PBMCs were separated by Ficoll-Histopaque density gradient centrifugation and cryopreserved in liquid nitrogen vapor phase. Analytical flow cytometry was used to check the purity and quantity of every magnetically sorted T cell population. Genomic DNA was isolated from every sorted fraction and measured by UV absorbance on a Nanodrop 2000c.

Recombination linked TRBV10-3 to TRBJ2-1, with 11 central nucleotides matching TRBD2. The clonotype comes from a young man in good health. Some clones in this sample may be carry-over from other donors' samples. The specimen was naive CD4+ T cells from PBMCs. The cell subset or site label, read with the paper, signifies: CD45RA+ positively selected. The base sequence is TGTGCCATCAGTGACCCCCCGGGACTAGCGGCCTCGAACCGAAACTACAATGAGCAGTTCTTC. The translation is CAISDPPGLAASNRNYNEQFF.